This T cell receptor beta chain was identified during a study of T cell clones after liver transplantation. Germline V lookup: CDR1 SGHNT, CDR2 YYREEE (reference sequence). The CDR3 has 18 amino acids. Deletions cut 4 bases from V and 0 bases from J, with 17 bases between. The assay was immunoSEQ multiplex PCR, and TCRdb's table has in-frame clones only and misses some. The sample lists tens of thousands of clones; 90% to 95% were seen once. The sequence came from a human patient who received a liver transplant. Some T cells may be supplied by the graft donor. The sample consisted of CD4+ T cells from blood, taken around 25 months after liver transplant. The chain joins TRBV5-4 to TRBJ2-6; D tentatively reads TRBD1 or TRBD2 (6 bases each). The CDR3 here is CASSAGGGSYSGANVLTF. In DNA form, the CDR3 reads TGTGCCAGCAGCGCTGGAGGGGGATCTTACTCTGGGGCCAACGTCCTGACTTTC.